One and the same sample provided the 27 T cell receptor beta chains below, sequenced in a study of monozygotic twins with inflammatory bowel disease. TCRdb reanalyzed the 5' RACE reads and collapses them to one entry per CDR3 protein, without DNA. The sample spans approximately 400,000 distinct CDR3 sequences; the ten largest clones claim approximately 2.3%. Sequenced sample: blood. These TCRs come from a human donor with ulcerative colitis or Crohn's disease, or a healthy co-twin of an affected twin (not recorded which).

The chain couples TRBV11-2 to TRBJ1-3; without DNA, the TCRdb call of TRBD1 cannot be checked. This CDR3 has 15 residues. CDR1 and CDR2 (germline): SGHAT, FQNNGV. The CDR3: CASSLGRGPGNTIYF.

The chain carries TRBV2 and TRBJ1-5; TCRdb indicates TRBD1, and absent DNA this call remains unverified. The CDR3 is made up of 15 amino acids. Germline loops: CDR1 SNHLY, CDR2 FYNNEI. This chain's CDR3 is CASSEDAGPVRPQHF.

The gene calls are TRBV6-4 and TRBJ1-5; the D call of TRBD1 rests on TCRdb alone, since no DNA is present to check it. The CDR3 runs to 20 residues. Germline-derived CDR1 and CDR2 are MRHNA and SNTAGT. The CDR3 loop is CASSQKSPQDSGTGHRPQHF.

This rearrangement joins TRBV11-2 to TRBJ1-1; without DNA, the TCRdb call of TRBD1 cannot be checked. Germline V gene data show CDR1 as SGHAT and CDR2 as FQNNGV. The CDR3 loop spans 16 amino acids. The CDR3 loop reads CASSLIPGGMNTEAFF. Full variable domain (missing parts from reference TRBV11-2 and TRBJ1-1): EAGVAQSPRYKIIEKRQSVAFWCNPISGHATLYWYQQILGQGPKLLIQFQNNGVVDDSQLPKDRFSAERLKGVDSTLKIQPAKLEDSAVYLCASSLIPGGMNTEAFFGQGTRLTVV.

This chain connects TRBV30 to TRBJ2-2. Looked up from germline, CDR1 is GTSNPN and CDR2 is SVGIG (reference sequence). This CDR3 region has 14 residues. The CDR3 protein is CACRIGANTGELFF.

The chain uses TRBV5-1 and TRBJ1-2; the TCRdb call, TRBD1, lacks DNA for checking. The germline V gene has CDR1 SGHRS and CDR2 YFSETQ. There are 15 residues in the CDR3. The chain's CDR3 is CASSSRTTSNYGYTF.

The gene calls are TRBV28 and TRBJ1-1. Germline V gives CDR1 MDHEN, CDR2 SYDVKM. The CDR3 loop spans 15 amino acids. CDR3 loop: CASSLATVTNTEAFF.

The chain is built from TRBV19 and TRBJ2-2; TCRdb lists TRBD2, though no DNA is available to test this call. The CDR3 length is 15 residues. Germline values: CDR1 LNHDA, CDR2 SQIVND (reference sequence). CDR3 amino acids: CASSIGRAHTGELFF.

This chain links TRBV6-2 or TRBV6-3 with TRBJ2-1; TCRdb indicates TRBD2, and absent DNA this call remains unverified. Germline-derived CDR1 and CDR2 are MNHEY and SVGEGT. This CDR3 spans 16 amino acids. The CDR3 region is CASSYSGTSVYNEQFF.

CDR3 in amino acids: CASSVGSVTGGAETQYF. V is TRBV9 and J is TRBJ2-5; TCRdb calls TRBD1, which cannot be checked without DNA. Per germline, CDR1 SGDLS and CDR2 YYNGEE. There are 17 residues in the CDR3.

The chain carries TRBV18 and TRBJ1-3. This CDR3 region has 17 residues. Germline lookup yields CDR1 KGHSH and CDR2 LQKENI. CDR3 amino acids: CASSPPIGHSSGNTIYF. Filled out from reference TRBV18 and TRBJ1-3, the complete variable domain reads NAGVMQNPRHLVRRRGQEARLRCSPMKGHSHVYWYRQLPEEGLKFMVYLQKENIIDESGMPKERFSAEFPKEGPSILRIQQVVRGDSAAYFCASSPPIGHSSGNTIYFGEGSWLTVV.

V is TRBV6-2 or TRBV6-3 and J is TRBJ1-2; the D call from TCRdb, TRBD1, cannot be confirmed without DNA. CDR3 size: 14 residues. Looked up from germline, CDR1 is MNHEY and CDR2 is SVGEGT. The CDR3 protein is CASRKPGTGYGYTF.

CDR3 sequence reads: CASSPLPGVNTEAFF. The chain recombines TRBV6-1 with TRBJ1-1; TCRdb reports TRBD1, a call that lacks DNA to check it against. CDR1 is MNHNS and CDR2 is SASEGT in the germline V gene. The CDR3 has 15 residues.

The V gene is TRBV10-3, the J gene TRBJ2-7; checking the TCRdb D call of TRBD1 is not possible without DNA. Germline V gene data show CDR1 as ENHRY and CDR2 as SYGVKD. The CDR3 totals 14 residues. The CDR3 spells CAISQTGVGYEQYF.

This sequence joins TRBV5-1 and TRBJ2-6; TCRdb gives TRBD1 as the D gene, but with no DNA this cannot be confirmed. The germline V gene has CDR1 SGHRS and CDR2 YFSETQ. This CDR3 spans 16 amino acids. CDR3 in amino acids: CASSLVGDSGANVLTF.

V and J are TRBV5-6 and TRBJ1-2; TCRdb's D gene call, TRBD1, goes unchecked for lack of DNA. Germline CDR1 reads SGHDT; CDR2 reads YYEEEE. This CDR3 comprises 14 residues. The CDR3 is CASSPGGAYYGYTF.

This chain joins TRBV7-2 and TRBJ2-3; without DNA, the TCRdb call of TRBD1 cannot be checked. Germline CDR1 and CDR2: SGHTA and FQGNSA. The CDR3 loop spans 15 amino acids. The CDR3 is CASSLVGQGADTQYF.

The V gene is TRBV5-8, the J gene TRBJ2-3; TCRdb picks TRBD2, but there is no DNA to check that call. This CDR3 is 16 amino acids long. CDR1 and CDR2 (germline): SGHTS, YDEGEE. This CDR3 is CASSFGTSPRTDTQYF.

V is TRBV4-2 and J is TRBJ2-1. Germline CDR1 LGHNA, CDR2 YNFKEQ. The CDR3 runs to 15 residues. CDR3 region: CASSQEPSRGNEQFF.

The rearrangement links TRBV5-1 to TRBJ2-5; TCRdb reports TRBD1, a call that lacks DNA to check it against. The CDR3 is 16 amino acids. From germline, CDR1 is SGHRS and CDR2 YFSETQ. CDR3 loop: CASSDGPGQGQETQYF.

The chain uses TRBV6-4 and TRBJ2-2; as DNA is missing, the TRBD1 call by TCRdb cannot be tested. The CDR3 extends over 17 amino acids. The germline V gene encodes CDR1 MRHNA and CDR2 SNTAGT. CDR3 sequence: CASSPPIEVASTGELFF.

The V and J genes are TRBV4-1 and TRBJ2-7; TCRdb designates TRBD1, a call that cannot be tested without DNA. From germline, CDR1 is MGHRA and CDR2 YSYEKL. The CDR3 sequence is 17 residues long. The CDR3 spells CASSQDFRDRGLWEQYF.

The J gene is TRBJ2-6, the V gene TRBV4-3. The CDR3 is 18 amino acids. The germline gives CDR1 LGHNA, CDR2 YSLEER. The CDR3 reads CASSQAGQLNSGANVLTF.

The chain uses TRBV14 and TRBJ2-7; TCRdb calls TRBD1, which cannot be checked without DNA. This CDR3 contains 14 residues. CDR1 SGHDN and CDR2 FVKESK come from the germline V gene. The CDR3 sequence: CASSRGGGRYEQYF.

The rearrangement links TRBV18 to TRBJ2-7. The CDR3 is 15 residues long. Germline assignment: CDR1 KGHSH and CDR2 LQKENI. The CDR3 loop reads CASSPVQVLGYEQYF.

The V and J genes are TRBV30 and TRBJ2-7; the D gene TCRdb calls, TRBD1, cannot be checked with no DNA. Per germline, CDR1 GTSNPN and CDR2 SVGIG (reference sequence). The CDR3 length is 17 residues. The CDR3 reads CAWSRDRVTSGRGEQYF. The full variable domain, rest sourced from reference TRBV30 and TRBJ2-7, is SQTIHQWPATLVQPVGSPLSLECTVEGTSNPNLYWYRQAAGRGLQLLFYSVGIGQISSEVPQNLSASRPQDRQFILSSKKLLLSDSGFYLCAWSRDRVTSGRGEQYFGPGTRLTVT.

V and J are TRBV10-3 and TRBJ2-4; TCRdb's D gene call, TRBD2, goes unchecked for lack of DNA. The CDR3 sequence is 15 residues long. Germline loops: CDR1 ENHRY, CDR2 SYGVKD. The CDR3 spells CAISDWGSDKNIQYF.